The source of this T cell receptor beta chain is a study of blood T cell repertoires in COVID-19. Overall study: COVID-19 samples, acute and convalescent, were from the United States, Italy and Spain.

The CDR3 runs 14 residues. Trimming cost V 0 bases and J 4 bases; bases outside gene matches: 4. CDR1 and CDR2 from the germline V gene are SGHNT and YYREEE (reference sequence). In the authors' methods: Estimated nucleated cell counts came from reference gene primer amplification. Method: immunoSEQ multiplex PCR; TCRdb's copy keeps in-frame clones and lacks some. The V and J calls and clone size were taken over from that table, and D and trimming were inferred from the DNA. There are over 140,000 clones in the sample; 76% occur only once, and approximately 5% lies in the top ten. The sequenced sample consisted of peripheral blood. The rearrangement joins TRBV5-4 to TRBJ2-7, with 7 bases fitting TRBD2. This receptor was obtained from a woman of 80 years or more with active or convalescent COVID-19. The CDR3 DNA reads as TGTGCCAGCAGCTTGGGCGGGGGAACTTACGAGCAGTACTTC. It translates to CASSLGGGTYEQYF.